The 9 T cell receptor beta chains reported below all come from one sample, sequenced in a study of spatial heterogeneity in lung cancer. General study findings and limits: One measure, the expanded intratumoral alpha and beta TCR count, tracked tumor mutation counts.

No antigens are known for them. As for time point: sample taken at primary tumor resection. One entry per CDR3 protein, called by TCRdb with MiXCR from the 5' RACE reads. The data hold about 100,000 distinct CDR3 sequences, with 4.4% observed a single time. The specimen comprised lung tumor tissue, sampled at surgery. The receptors were gathered from a male donor with early-stage non-small cell lung cancer.

This clonotype was recorded at least ten times. The chain is built from TRBV15 and TRBJ1-5; no definite D call. The V end lost 6 bases, the J end lost 4 bases, and 10 bases lay between the germline ends. Germline V gives CDR1 LNHNV, CDR2 YYDKDF (reference sequence). The CDR3 spans 13 residues. The CDR3 reads CATSLSLNQPQHF. The CDR3 DNA reads as TGTGCCACCAGTCTTTCCCTAAATCAGCCCCAGCATTTT.

This clonotype came up many times. The rearrangement links TRBV25-1 to TRBJ2-1; no definite D call. This CDR3 spans 16 amino acids. CDR1 is MGHDK and CDR2 is SYGVNS in the germline V gene. V lost 3 bases, J lost 0 bases, and 12 bases lay in between. The CDR3 is CASSDPRIGSYNEQFF. The CDR3, as DNA: TGTGCCAGCAGTGACCCCAGAATCGGCTCCTACAATGAGCAGTTCTTC.

The chain combines TRBV4-1 with TRBJ2-7; perhaps TRBD2 as D (6 bases). Trimming cost V 2 bases and J 8 bases, with 16 bases left between them. In germline, CDR1 is MGHRA, CDR2 YSYEKL. This CDR3 is built from 14 residues. The CDR3 sequence is CASSQMGGMGKQYF. CDR3 DNA sequence: TGCGCCAGCAGCCAAATGGGCGGGATGGGTAAGCAGTACTTC.

This clonotype was picked up many times. This chain connects TRBV27 to TRBJ2-1; 10 bases are shared with TRBD1. V was clipped by 5 bases and J by 6 bases; unmatched bases: 4. The CDR3 has 14 residues. Germline V gene data show CDR1 as MNHEY and CDR2 as SMNVEV (reference sequence). The CDR3 sequence is CASSRQGAVNEQFF. The CDR3 DNA follows: TGTGCCAGCAGTAGACAGGGGGCGGTCAATGAGCAGTTCTTC.

This clonotype was detected only a few times. This chain connects TRBV25-1 to TRBJ2-7; 8 bases are a match to TRBD2. The V and J ends lost 1 base and 10 bases, in that order; junction bases with no gene match: 6. The CDR3 has 13 residues. CDR1 and CDR2 from the germline V gene are MGHDK and SYGVNS. CDR3 sequence reads: CASSESVLAEQYF. Written as DNA, the CDR3 is TGTGCCAGCAGTGAATCCGTACTAGCGGAACAGTACTTC.

This clonotype was found a few times. V usage is TRBV6-5 and J usage is TRBJ2-7; no clear D gene. The germline gives CDR1 MNHEY, CDR2 SVGAGI. V lost 0 bases and J lost 5, with 8 bases in between. CDR3 length: 13 amino acids. CDR3 DNA: TGTGCCAGCAGTTACTCCGGGTTCCACGAGCAGTACTTC. It specifies CASSYSGFHEQYF.

This clonotype was seen many times. The V and J genes are TRBV4-1 and TRBJ2-7, with TRBD2 matching over 7 bases. Germline V gives CDR1 MGHRA, CDR2 YSYEKL. CDR3 length: 12 residues. Unmatched junction bases numbered 3, after V lost 0 bases and J lost 10 bases. DNA of the CDR3: TGCGCCAGCAGCCAAGATCGGACTAGTCAGTACTTC. This translates into CASSQDRTSQYF.

The sample holds a few counts of this clonotype. V usage is TRBV3-1 and J usage is TRBJ2-7; D is perhaps TRBD1 (5 bases). The germline V and J ends were trimmed by 4 bases and 2 bases, with 12 bases remaining between them. Germline V gene sequence: CDR1 LGHDT, CDR2 YNNKEL (reference sequence). This CDR3 is built from 14 residues. The CDR3 spells CASSLRAETYEQYF. CDR3 coding DNA: TGTGCCAGCAGCCTCAGGGCAGAAACCTACGAGCAGTACTTC.

This clonotype was seen ten or more times. V is TRBV28 and J is TRBJ1-3; a weak D match, TRBD1 (5 bases). Germline V gene lookup returns CDR1 MDHEN and CDR2 SYDVKM. V lost 7 bases to trimming and J lost 4 bases, with 14 bases between them. CDR3 size: 14 residues. CDR3 region: CASTLGGSGNTIYF. CDR3 nucleotides: TGTGCCAGCACTTTGGGGGGGTCCGGAAACACCATATATTTT. Full variable domain (missing parts from reference TRBV28 and TRBJ1-3): DVKVTQSSRYLVKRTGEKVFLECVQDMDHENMFWYRQDPGLGLRLIYFSYDVKMKEKGDIPEGYSVSREKKERFSLILESASTNQTSMYLCASTLGGSGNTIYFGEGSWLTVV.